This T cell receptor (beta chain) was captured by sequencing in a study of shared clonotypes between healthy human individuals. Points from the study as a whole: A reduction in generation probabilities was seen for non-shared clonotypes relative to those shared by all four donors. Naive subsets generally had larger estimated richness than memory subsets.

On this clone: The antigen is undetermined. This specimen includes other DNA sequences encoding the same CDR3.

Measured with immunoSEQ multiplex PCR; TCRdb has only the in-frame clones, and not every one. The data show millions of clones, about 95% seen once. Terminally differentiated effector memory CD45RA+ cells were excluded by CCR7 positive selection of CD45RO-negative cells. Trimming left V 1 base short and J 3 bases short, with 8 bases between. CDR1 is SGHRS, CDR2 YFSETQ, per germline. The length of the CDR3 is 13 residues. The receptor's source is a man aged 18 to 29 in good health. The sequenced sample was naive CD8+ T cells sorted from blood. The chain recombines TRBV5-1 with TRBJ2-7; the D gene is possibly TRBD1 (6 bases). The CDR3 loop reads CASSLLQGYEQYF. The CDR3 DNA sequence: TGCGCCAGCAGCTTGCTACAGGGCTACGAGCAGTACTTC.